This T cell receptor (beta chain) was identified in a study of T-cell reconstitution after alpha-beta-depleted transplantation in children. In germline, CDR1 is MNHEY, CDR2 SVGAGI. The V and J ends lost 2 bases and 4 bases respectively, with 17 bases between them. This CDR3 has 16 residues. This clonotype was picked up a small number of times. Unique molecular identifiers were used in preparing the TCRbeta library. TCRdb called the PCR reads again in MiXCR, with one record for every CDR3 protein. Among about 600,000 distinct CDR3 sequences, 10% to 13% were seen once, and the ten largest hold roughly 4%.

This sequence was found in a human donor who donated a stem cell graft to a child with acute myeloid leukemia. V usage is TRBV6-5 and J usage is TRBJ1-1; D unclear. The starting material was PBMCs from the stem cell graft donor, obtained from the stem cell graft. CDR3 loop: CASSYEAARVGTEAFF. The CDR3 region has the DNA TGTGCCAGCAGTTACGAGGCGGCCCGGGTGGGCACTGAAGCTTTCTTT.